This T cell receptor beta chain was documented in a study of cytomegalovirus exposure and HLA in healthy donors. A word on this clone: The antigen remains undetermined.

The PCR used 60 Vbeta and 13 Jbeta primers. Clones were sequenced by immunoSEQ multiplex PCR, and TCRdb holds only the in-frame ones, with some missing. In the table there are under 200,000 clones, 82% of which are singletons. Study findings and constraints: Indistinguishable V segments, including TRBV6-2 and TRBV6-3, were excluded.

Germline V lookup: CDR1 SGHAT, CDR2 FQNNGV. The CDR3 is 13 amino acids. V gave up 7 bases and J gave up 0 bases, with 9 bases separating them. The chain combines TRBV11-2 with TRBJ1-1, with D tentatively TRBD1 (6 bases). The specimen was PBMCs. The sequence was collected from a male donor in good health and CMV-seronegative. This chain's CDR3 is CASTKGVNTEAFF. In nucleotides, the CDR3 is TGTGCCAGCACCAAGGGGGTGAACACTGAAGCTTTCTTT. The complete variable domain, with remaining parts taken from reference TRBV11-2 and TRBJ1-1, reads EAGVAQSPRYKIIEKRQSVAFWCNPISGHATLYWYQQILGQGPKLLIQFQNNGVVDDSQLPKDRFSAERLKGVDSTLKIQPAKLEDSAVYLCASTKGVNTEAFFGQGTRLTVV.